This T cell receptor (beta chain) was observed in a study of blood T cell repertoires in COVID-19. About the research overall: The United States, Italy and Spain were the sources of the acute and convalescent COVID-19 samples. The analysed material was cDNA or gDNA that came from T cells, B-cell-depleted T cells, or PBMCs.

The authors' processing: Estimates of nucleated cell counts were drawn from the amplification of reference gene primers. The method was immunoSEQ multiplex PCR; TCRdb's version includes in-frame clones alone and lacks a portion of them. That table is the source of V, J and clone size, and D and trimming were worked out from the DNA. The sample carries about 200,000 clones, over 70% recorded once. V shed 2 bases and J shed 5 bases, with 15 bases lying between them. The CDR3 is 15 residues long. Germline-derived CDR1 and CDR2 are SGHVS and FNYEAQ. This chain uses TRBV7-6 with TRBJ1-1; D is possibly TRBD1 (6 bases). This TCR was recovered from a woman in her sixties or seventies with acute or convalescent COVID-19. The material sequenced was peripheral blood. The CDR3 DNA sequence: TGTGCCAGCAGCTTAACAGGGACCCTAGGAACTGAAGCTTTCTTT. As protein: CASSLTGTLGTEAFF.